This is a list of T cell receptor beta chains from one sample in a study of graft-versus-host responses after intestinal transplantation. Repertoires were generated with immunoSEQ multiplex PCR, while TCRdb's copy carries only in-frame clones and drops some. The sample lists tens of thousands of clones, around 94% occurring once. Source: PBMCs, taken 156 days after intestinal transplant. These receptors were taken from a human patient who received an intestinal transplant, so some T cells may come from the graft donor. Both conserved end residues are part of each CDR3. A D gene is named only where the DNA matches it firmly.

TRBD1	TRBJ2-5	TRBV19	18	CASSIGYGQGEPGETQYF
-	TRBJ1-1	TRBV5-6	13	CASSFGGNTEAFF
TRBD2	TRBJ2-7	TRBV6-5	15	CASSPASGGTYEQYF
-	TRBJ2-1	TRBV27	14	CASSLASTHNEQFF
-	TRBJ1-2	TRBV6-6	14	CASSYSGAGPGYTF
TRBD2	TRBJ2-5	TRBV7-9	18	CASSLRGGTSGSGETQYF
-	TRBJ2-1	TRBV6-1	12	CASSKLGNEQFF
-	TRBJ1-1	TRBV28	11	CASRVNTEAFF
TRBD2	TRBJ2-5	TRBV6-1	15	CASSELAGGQETQYF
-	TRBJ2-3	TRBV9	14	CASSVESLTDTQYF
-	TRBJ1-4	TRBV30	14	CAWTLRGTNEKLFF
-	TRBJ1-2	TRBV7-9	16	CASSLPGEGNNYGYTF
TRBD2	TRBJ2-7	TRBV19	16	CASSTSGRALPYEQYF
-	TRBJ1-5	TRBV27	12	CASSPVNQPQHF
TRBD1	TRBJ2-5	TRBV4-2	17	CASSQVSRAGGGETQYF
-	TRBJ2-2	TRBV13	12	CASGPDTGELFF
TRBD1	TRBJ2-3	TRBV19	16	CASSIPGQPQTDTQYF
-	TRBJ2-7	TRBV6-4	12	CASRGDIHEQYF
-	TRBJ1-1	TRBV4-3	13	CASSQTVNTEAFF
-	TRBJ2-7	TRBV11-3	14	CASSFKGRRGEQYF
-	TRBJ2-3	TRBV9	14	CASSPGGGKGTQYF
-	TRBJ1-5	TRBV7-9	14	CASSLVGGGEPQHF
TRBD1	TRBJ1-1	TRBV6-5	15	CASSSDRGANTEAFF
-	TRBJ1-1	TRBV9	13	CASSVDLNTEAFF
TRBD2	TRBJ2-2	TRBV4-3	17	CASSRGLAGGWTGELFF
-	TRBJ2-7	TRBV19	13	CASSIAATYEQYF
TRBD2	TRBJ2-7	TRBV13	15	CASSFTGLANYEQYF
TRBD1	TRBJ2-7	TRBV29-1	14	CSVEGTGSSYEQYF
-	TRBJ1-2	TRBV27	15	CASSFVGRGDYGYTF
-	TRBJ2-7	TRBV27	16	CASSFSSPLGGYEQYF